This T cell receptor (beta chain) was sequenced in a study of vaccination and CD4 T cells after COVID-19. Study as a whole: Investigators drew the post-COVID samples a median around 96 days after diagnosis, with a range of 35 to 161. In culture, cells were exposed to overlapping spike peptides from SARS-CoV-2, HCoV-NL63, HCoV-OC43 and HCoV-229E.

The treatment denotes: roughly 10-day PBMC culture with coronavirus spike peptide pools or control peptides (ViraFEST assay). Alongside about 9.1 IU/ml IL-2 and approximately 9.8 ug/ml peptide pools, PBMCs were cultured at 2 million to 2.5 million per well. This clonotype is categorized as medium-sized. The antigen is undetermined. Oncomine TCR Beta short-read sequencing was applied to DNA from cultured CD4+ T cells. In this case, cultured CD4+ T cells provided the extracted genomic DNA. One entry per CDR3 protein results from TCRdb running MiXCR on the PCR reads. Among some 6,600 distinct CDR3 sequences listed, approximately 24% were seen once. The CDR3 runs to 14 residues. From germline, CDR1 is MNHEY and CDR2 SMNVEV (reference sequence). Trimming took 8 bases from V and 2 from J, leaving 16 bases between them.

The gene calls are TRBV27 and TRBJ2-7; a possible D gene is TRBD1 (5 bases). The TCR was taken from a human donor who had recovered from COVID-19. This specimen consisted of CD4+ T cells from blood, cultured in vitro, obtained after SARS-CoV-2 vaccination. CDR3 sequence: CASAPGNQPYEQYF. The CDR3 bases are TGTGCCAGCGCCCCAGGGAATCAACCCTACGAGCAGTACTTC.